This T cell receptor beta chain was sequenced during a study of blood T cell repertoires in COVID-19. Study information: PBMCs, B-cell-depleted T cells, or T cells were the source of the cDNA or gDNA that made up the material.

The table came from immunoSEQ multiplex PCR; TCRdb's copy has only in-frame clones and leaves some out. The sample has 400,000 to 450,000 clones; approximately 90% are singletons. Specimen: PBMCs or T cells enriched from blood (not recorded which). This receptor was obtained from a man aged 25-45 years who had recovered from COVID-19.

This CDR3 reads CASSVEAGEPNEKLFF. The CDR3 region has the DNA TGTGCCAGCAGCGTAGAGGCAGGGGAACCAAATGAAAAACTGTTTTTT. The rearrangement joins TRBV9 to TRBJ1-4; possibly TRBD1 for D (6 bases). The CDR3 spans 16 residues. The V end lost 0 bases, the J end lost 5 bases, and 14 bases lay between the germline ends. Looked up from germline, CDR1 is SGDLS and CDR2 is YYNGEE. Based on the CDR3 plus reference TRBV9 and TRBJ1-4, the full variable domain is DSGVTQTPKHLITATGQRVTLRCSPRSGDLSVYWYQQSLDQGLQFLIQYYNGEERAKGNILERFSAQQFPDLHSELNLSSLELGDSALYFCASSVEAGEPNEKLFFGSGTQLSVL.